The 17 T cell receptor beta chains below all came from one sample that was sequenced in a study of cytotoxic CD8 clonotypes in ibrutinib-treated CLL. Sequenced by immunoSEQ multiplex PCR; TCRdb stores in-frame clones only, minus some. The data contain some 150,000 clones, about 72% of them singletons. The material sequenced was PBMCs, taken after 12 months of ibrutinib treatment. Source of these receptors: a human donor with chronic lymphocytic leukemia.

The chain links TRBV13 to TRBJ2-5; 12 bases match TRBD2. CDR1 is PRHDT, CDR2 FYEKMQ, per germline (reference sequence). The J segment lost 5 bases and the V segment lost 5 bases, leaving 3 bases of the junction unmatched. This CDR3 comprises 14 residues. The DNA for the CDR3 is TGTGCCAGCAGCCGACTAGCGGGGGTCGAGACCCAGTACTTC. Translated: CASSRLAGVETQYF.

The V call is TRBV18, the J call TRBJ2-7; 8 nucleotides line up with TRBD1. CDR1 and CDR2 from the germline V gene are KGHSH and LQKENI. The length of the CDR3 is 13 residues. Trimming at V came to 3 bases and at J to 7 bases, leaving 5 bases not matched to a gene. The CDR3 sequence: CASSPGGQEEQYF. In DNA form, the CDR3 reads TGTGCCAGCTCACCCGGGGGACAGGAGGAGCAGTACTTC.

V and J are TRBV10-3 and TRBJ2-2, with D possibly TRBD2 on 6 matching bases. The ends were cut back, 7 bases at V and 0 bases at J, with 15 bases in the middle. This CDR3 has 16 residues. Germline V gives CDR1 ENHRY, CDR2 SYGVKD. The CDR3 DNA is TGTGCCATCACCTCGTCGCGGGGCGCGAACACCGGGGAGCTGTTTTTT. Its protein is CAITSSRGANTGELFF.

The chain joins TRBV28 to TRBJ1-3; a possible D gene is TRBD1 (5 bases). With 5 bases removed from V and 4 bases from J, the gap between germline ends came to 12 bases. The CDR3 is 14 amino acids. The germline V gene encodes CDR1 MDHEN and CDR2 SYDVKM. The CDR3 region has the DNA TGTGCCAGCAGTCCTGGGGGGGTGGGAAACACCATATATTTT. Protein sequence: CASSPGGVGNTIYF.

V usage is TRBV19 and J usage is TRBJ2-7; D is undetermined. Germline V gives CDR1 LNHDA, CDR2 SQIVND (reference sequence). Deletions cut 1 base from V and 0 bases from J, with 10 bases between. The CDR3 has 15 residues. The CDR3 DNA reads TGTGCCAGTAGTATAGGTTCACTTAGCTCCTACGAGCAGTACTTC. Protein: CASSIGSLSSYEQYF.

The chain joins TRBV9 to TRBJ2-7; D is perhaps TRBD2 (5 bases). The CDR3 loop spans 15 amino acids. Germline V gives CDR1 SGDLS, CDR2 YYNGEE. The V end lost 0 bases, the J end lost 0 bases, and 10 bases lay between the germline ends. The CDR3 DNA reads TGTGCCAGCAGCGTAGGGACTTCTAGCTCCTACGAGCAGTACTTC. Amino acids: CASSVGTSSSYEQYF.

The chain has TRBV4-1 and TRBJ1-2; D gene uncertain. The CDR3 covers 15 residues. Germline V lookup: CDR1 MGHRA, CDR2 YSYEKL. Trimming removed 0 bases at V and 6 bases at J, with 14 bases between. The CDR3 DNA reads as TGCGCCAGCAGCCAAGACACAGCTCGGCGAGATGGCTACACCTTC. Protein sequence: CASSQDTARRDGYTF.

This rearrangement joins TRBV6-1 to TRBJ1-2; D call uncertain. V lost 5 bases to trimming and J lost 5 bases, with 12 bases between them. Germline CDR1 MNHNS, CDR2 SASEGT. CDR3 length: 13 amino acids. The CDR3 loop reads CASSLHQAYGYTF. The CDR3 DNA follows: TGTGCCAGCAGTCTGCATCAAGCATATGGCTACACCTTC.

The gene calls are TRBV29-1 and TRBJ1-1; D may be TRBD1 (5 bases). There are 14 residues in the CDR3. V was clipped by 1 base and J by 4 bases, with 13 bases between them. Germline loops: CDR1 SQVTM, CDR2 ANQGSEA. CDR3: CSVEGGAGGTEAFF. Here the CDR3 DNA reads TGCAGCGTTGAAGGCGGGGCGGGGGGCACTGAAGCTTTCTTT.

The chain uses TRBV6-6 and TRBJ2-5; no definite D call. The CDR3 extends over 16 amino acids. Per the germline V gene, CDR1 is MNHNY and CDR2 is SVGAGI (reference sequence). V lost 0 bases to trimming and J lost 5 bases, with 16 bases between them. Here the CDR3 DNA reads TGTGCCAGCAGTTACTCGACGTCTATTCTGCGGGAGACCCAGTACTTC. This gives the protein CASSYSTSILRETQYF.

The chain recombines TRBV7-9 with TRBJ1-1; D is possibly TRBD1 (6 bases). V was clipped by 4 bases and J by 1 base, with 16 bases between them. The CDR3 totals 16 residues. Germline V CDR1 and CDR2: SEHNR, FQNEAQ (reference sequence). The CDR3 region has the DNA TGTGCCAGCAGCTCAGGGGCGGGGGAGTGGAACACTGAAGCTTTCTTT. Its translation is CASSSGAGEWNTEAFF.

The chain carries TRBV6-5 and TRBJ2-3, with 8 bases lining up with TRBD2. J lost 3 bases, V lost 7 bases, and 6 bases had no gene match. Germline assignment: CDR1 MNHEY and CDR2 SVGAGI. This CDR3 is 14 amino acids long. In DNA, the CDR3 is TGTGCCAGCACCCTAGGACTAGCAACAGATACGCAGTATTTT. It specifies CASTLGLATDTQYF.

The rearrangement links TRBV7-9 to TRBJ1-1; TRBD1 might be the D (6 bases). Trimming removed 3 bases at V and 2 bases at J, with 7 bases between. This CDR3 has 13 amino acids. Germline V CDR1 and CDR2: SEHNR, FQNEAQ (reference sequence). The CDR3 DNA follows: TGTGCCAGCAGCTTGGGGGCTAACACTGAAGCTTTCTTT. Its protein product is CASSLGANTEAFF.

This chain uses TRBV15 with TRBJ2-5, with D perhaps TRBD1 (5 bases). Per the germline V gene, CDR1 is LNHNV and CDR2 is YYDKDF (reference sequence). The length of the CDR3 is 13 residues. Trimming took 6 bases from V and 2 from J, leaving 10 bases between them. CDR3 sequence (DNA): TGTGCCACCAGACCGACAGTACAAGAGACCCAGTACTTC. Residues: CATRPTVQETQYF.

This chain links TRBV11-2 with TRBJ1-4, with D maybe TRBD1 (5 bases). The CDR3 is made up of 13 amino acids. CDR1 SGHAT and CDR2 FQNNGV come from the germline V gene. The V end was cut by 8 bases, the J end by 7 bases, with 14 bases between. This chain's CDR3 is CASGRWGVEKLFF. CDR3 bases: TGTGCCAGCGGCCGCTGGGGCGTTGAAAAACTGTTTTTT. The full variable domain, with the rest looked up from reference TRBV11-2 and TRBJ1-4, is EAGVAQSPRYKIIEKRQSVAFWCNPISGHATLYWYQQILGQGPKLLIQFQNNGVVDDSQLPKDRFSAERLKGVDSTLKIQPAKLEDSAVYLCASGRWGVEKLFFGSGTQLSVL.

The V and J genes are TRBV27 and TRBJ2-1; 8 bases are shared with TRBD2. The length of the CDR3 is 16 residues. Germline V gives CDR1 MNHEY, CDR2 SMNVEV (reference sequence). V trimming: 6 bases; J trimming: 3 bases; junction bases outside the gene matches: 10. The CDR3 reads CASRSTWTSFYNEQFF. The CDR3 nucleotides read TGTGCCAGCAGGTCAACTTGGACTAGCTTCTACAATGAGCAGTTCTTC.

V and J are TRBV7-2 and TRBJ2-7, with D unresolved. The CDR3 has 14 residues. The V end lost 1 base, the J end lost 1 base, and 8 bases lay between the germline ends. Per the germline V gene, CDR1 is SGHTA and CDR2 is FQGNSA. CDR3 sequence (DNA): TGTGCCAGCAGCTTAGGGCAAGCGTCCTACGAGCAGTACTTC. Its translation is CASSLGQASYEQYF.